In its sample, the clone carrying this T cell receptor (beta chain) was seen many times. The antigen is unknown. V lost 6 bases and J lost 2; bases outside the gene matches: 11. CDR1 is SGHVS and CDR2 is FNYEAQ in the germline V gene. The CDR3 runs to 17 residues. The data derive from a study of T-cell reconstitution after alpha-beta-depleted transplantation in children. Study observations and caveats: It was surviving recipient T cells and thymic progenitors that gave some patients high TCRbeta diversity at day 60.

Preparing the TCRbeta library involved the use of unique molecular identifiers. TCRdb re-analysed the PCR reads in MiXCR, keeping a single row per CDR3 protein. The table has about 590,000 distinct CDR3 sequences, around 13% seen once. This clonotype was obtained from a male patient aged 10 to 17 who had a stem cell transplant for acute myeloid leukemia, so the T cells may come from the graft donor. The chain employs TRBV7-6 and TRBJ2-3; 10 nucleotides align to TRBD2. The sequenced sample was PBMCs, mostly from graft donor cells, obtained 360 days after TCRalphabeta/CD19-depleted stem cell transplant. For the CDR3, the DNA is TGTGCCAGCAGTCCCCGGCTAGCGGGAGAGATCACAGATACGCAGTATTTT. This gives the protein CASSPRLAGEITDTQYF.